One sample yielded the 25 T cell receptor beta chains listed below, sequenced in a study of T cells and Merkel cell carcinoma outcomes. Sequencing was performed with immunoSEQ multiplex PCR; in TCRdb, only in-frame clones are kept and a portion is missing. The sample holds some 3,600 clones, roughly 92% seen once. Sequencing used tumor tissue from Merkel cell carcinoma. These receptor sequences come from a human donor with Merkel cell carcinoma.

The J gene is TRBJ1-1, the V gene TRBV18; D gene unclear. V was clipped by 1 base and J by 3 bases, with 9 bases between them. Germline V gives CDR1 KGHSH, CDR2 LQKENI. CDR3 length: 14 amino acids. The DNA of the CDR3 is TGTGCCAGCTCACCACAGGGCATCCACACTGAAGCTTTCTTT. Its translation is CASSPQGIHTEAFF.

The V and J genes are TRBV11-1 and TRBJ2-7; 11 nucleotides align to TRBD2. This CDR3 contains 16 residues. V gave up 4 bases and J gave up 1 base; unmatched junction bases: 6. Germline CDR1 reads SGHAT; CDR2 reads FQDESV (reference sequence). The CDR3 DNA sequence: TGTGCCAGCAGCTCCTTACTAGCGGGAGCGTCCTACGAGCAGTACTTC. Translated, it gives CASSSLLAGASYEQYF.

J is TRBJ2-3 and V is TRBV2; perhaps TRBD1 as D (5 bases). V was shortened by 8 bases and J by 0 bases, with 12 bases between the two germline ends. This CDR3 is 14 amino acids long. Germline CDR1 is SNHLY and CDR2 is FYNNEI. The CDR3 coding sequence is TGTGCCAGCCTGAGACAGCTCAGCACAGATACGCAGTATTTT. It translates to CASLRQLSTDTQYF.

The chain has TRBV30 and TRBJ2-3; D uncertain. In germline, CDR1 is GTSNPN, CDR2 SVGIG (reference sequence). The V end was cut by 0 bases, the J end by 5 bases, with 15 bases between. This CDR3 spans 15 amino acids. CDR3 DNA sequence: TGTGCCTGGAGTGTACGTGGGATTTGGGGAGATACGCAGTATTTT. It encodes CAWSVRGIWGDTQYF. Based on the CDR3 plus reference TRBV30 and TRBJ2-3, the full variable domain is SQTIHQWPATLVQPVGSPLSLECTVEGTSNPNLYWYRQAAGRGLQLLFYSVGIGQISSEVPQNLSASRPQDRQFILSSKKLLLSDSGFYLCAWSVRGIWGDTQYFGPGTRLTVL.

The chain uses TRBV19 and TRBJ2-3; 8 bases match TRBD2. The CDR3 is 17 amino acids. CDR1 and CDR2 (germline): LNHDA, SQIVND (reference sequence). The J segment lost 0 bases and the V segment lost 5 bases, leaving 10 bases of the junction unmatched. CDR3 sequence reads: CASSLRGGQGSTDTQYF. CDR3 nucleotides: TGTGCCAGTAGTCTACGGGGGGGACAAGGGAGCACAGATACGCAGTATTTT.

The count of this clone is one. The chain is built from TRBV11-2 and TRBJ1-3, with 7 bases fitting TRBD1. The CDR3 has 16 residues. The germline V gene has CDR1 SGHAT and CDR2 FQNNGV. J gave up 3 bases and V 0 bases, and 5 bases lay outside the gene matches. The CDR3 here is CASSLEGGEFGNTIYF. CDR3 sequence (DNA): TGTGCCAGCAGCTTAGAAGGGGGCGAATTTGGAAACACCATATATTTT.

The chain carries TRBV11-2 and TRBJ2-7; D not certain. This CDR3 has 16 residues. In germline, CDR1 is SGHAT, CDR2 FQNNGV. The V and J ends lost 1 base and 3 bases respectively, with 16 bases between them. The CDR3 reads CASSLVAAGLFYEQYF. CDR3 nucleotides: TGTGCCAGCAGCTTAGTGGCGGCAGGTCTCTTCTACGAGCAGTACTTC.

The rearrangement links TRBV4-1 to TRBJ2-5, with TRBD2 matching over 9 bases. The CDR3 totals 15 residues. The junction had 4 bases not matched to a gene; V was cut back by 3 bases and J by 2 bases. Germline V gene data show CDR1 as MGHRA and CDR2 as YSYEKL. This CDR3 is CASSHLAGGQETQYF. As DNA, the CDR3 is TGCGCCAGCAGCCATCTGGCGGGAGGGCAAGAGACCCAGTACTTC.

V usage is TRBV7-2 and J usage is TRBJ2-6, with D unresolved. CDR3 length equals 15 residues. The germline V and J ends were trimmed by 5 bases and 4 bases, with 12 bases remaining between them. The V gene's germline CDR1 is SGHTA and CDR2 FQGNSA. The CDR3 sequence is CASSPKEAGANVLTF. In DNA form, the CDR3 reads TGTGCCAGCAGCCCAAAGGAAGCGGGGGCCAACGTCCTGACTTTC.

The V gene is TRBV5-1, the J gene TRBJ2-4, with D possibly matching TRBD1 (5 bases). Per germline, CDR1 SGHRS and CDR2 YFSETQ. With 4 bases removed from V and 0 bases from J, the gap between germline ends came to 11 bases. The CDR3 has 15 residues. This chain's CDR3 is CASSLPDRAKNIQYF. The CDR3 nucleotides read TGCGCCAGCAGCCTCCCTGACAGAGCCAAAAACATTCAGTACTTC. Full variable domain (rest looked up from reference TRBV5-1 and TRBJ2-4): KAGVTQTPRYLIKTRGQQVTLSCSPISGHRSVSWYQQTPGQGLQFLFEYFSETQRNKGNFPGRFSGRQFSNSRSEMNVSTLELGDSALYLCASSLPDRAKNIQYFGAGTRLSVL.

The chain has TRBV6-1 and TRBJ1-4, with D possibly being TRBD1 (6 bases). Germline values: CDR1 MNHNS, CDR2 SASEGT. Trimming took off 5 bases at V and 4 bases at J, with 14 bases between the two ends. The CDR3 loop spans 15 amino acids. CDR3 DNA sequence: TGTGCCAGCAGTTTGTCGGGACAAAGTAATGAAAAACTGTTTTTT. Translation: CASSLSGQSNEKLFF.

The chain has TRBV30 and TRBJ1-3; D is uncertain. This CDR3 spans 12 amino acids. Trimming stripped 4 bases from V and 0 bases from J, with 4 bases between. The germline gives CDR1 GTSNPN, CDR2 SVGIG (reference sequence). The CDR3 protein is CAWKGSGNTIYF. The DNA for the CDR3 is TGTGCCTGGAAAGGCTCTGGAAACACCATATATTTT. The whole variable domain, remainder taken from reference TRBV30 and TRBJ1-3, is SQTIHQWPATLVQPVGSPLSLECTVEGTSNPNLYWYRQAAGRGLQLLFYSVGIGQISSEVPQNLSASRPQDRQFILSSKKLLLSDSGFYLCAWKGSGNTIYFGEGSWLTVV.

The chain joins TRBV1 to TRBJ2-1. TRBV1 counts as a pseudogene. This CDR3 is 15 amino acids long. This chain's CDR3 is CTSSQGKSSYNEQFF. In nucleotides, the CDR3 is TGCACCAGCAGCCAAGGGAAGAGCTCCTACAATGAGCAGTTCTTC.

The chain uses TRBV6-5 and TRBJ1-5; tentatively, D is TRBD1 (6 bases). CDR3 length: 15 amino acids. With 2 bases removed from V and 7 bases from J, the gap between germline ends came to 15 bases. The germline V gene encodes CDR1 MNHEY and CDR2 SVGAGI. The CDR3 DNA is TGTGCCAGCAGTTACGGGGGGGGCGGTGGGCAGCCCCAGCATTTT. Amino acids: CASSYGGGGGQPQHF.

The chain combines TRBV5-1 with TRBJ2-3, with no clear D. The V end lost 1 base, the J end lost 5 bases, and 8 bases lay between the germline ends. The CDR3 is 13 amino acids. Per germline, CDR1 SGHRS and CDR2 YFSETQ. The CDR3 here is CASSLSQRDTQYF. In nucleotides, the CDR3 is TGCGCCAGCAGCTTGTCACAGCGAGATACGCAGTATTTT.

As for this clone: Other DNA sequences in this sample translate to the same CDR3. CDR3 amino acids: CASSGEITQGTEAFF. The CDR3 nucleotides read TGTGCCAGCTCTGGGGAGATCACCCAAGGGACTGAAGCTTTCTTT. The genes are TRBV18 and TRBJ1-1, with unresolved D. With 6 bases removed from V and 5 bases from J, the gap between germline ends came to 19 bases. CDR1 is KGHSH, CDR2 LQKENI, per germline. The CDR3 consists of 15 residues.

This chain connects TRBV30 to TRBJ1-5, with 9 bases identical to TRBD1. Germline values: CDR1 GTSNPN, CDR2 SVGIG (reference sequence). This CDR3 is 14 amino acids long. Trimming removed 4 bases from V and 5 bases from J; junction bases left unmatched: 6. The CDR3 region has the DNA TGTGCCTGGAACAGGGGGCTAGGGGATCAGCCCCAGCATTTT. This encodes CAWNRGLGDQPQHF.

J is TRBJ1-1 and V is TRBV12-2; the table's D call, TRBD1, has no DNA check behind it. TRBV12-2 is flagged as a pseudogene. The CDR3 covers 16 residues. CDR3 coding DNA: TGTGCAAGTCGCTTAGCGGGGCGCAGGGGCAGGACTGAAGCTTTCTTT. This translates into CASRLAGRRGRTEAFF.

The chain couples TRBV27 to TRBJ2-2, with D unresolved. The CDR3 extends over 15 amino acids. Germline values: CDR1 MNHEY, CDR2 SMNVEV (reference sequence). Trimming stripped 4 bases from V and 4 bases from J, with 13 bases between. The CDR3: CASSSSTRSTGELFF. The DNA of the CDR3 is TGTGCCAGCAGTTCATCAACAAGGTCCACCGGGGAGCTGTTTTTT.

This clone was recorded once. This sequence joins TRBV7-2 and TRBJ1-2; D remains unclear. CDR1 SGHTA and CDR2 FQGNSA come from the germline V gene. V lost 5 bases, J lost 4 bases, and 20 bases lay in between. The CDR3 runs to 16 residues. For the CDR3, the DNA is TGTGCCAGCAGCCCTCCCCCATGGGCAGAGGGCTATGGCTACACCTTC. Amino acid sequence: CASSPPPWAEGYGYTF.

The CDR3 sequence is CASSYITGELFF. The CDR3 DNA reads as TGTGCCAGCAGTTACATAACCGGGGAGCTGTTTTTT. The gene calls are TRBV6-5 and TRBJ2-2, with D unclear. V lost 2 bases and J 5 bases, leaving 3 bases between the germline ends. CDR1 and CDR2 (germline): MNHEY, SVGAGI. This CDR3 has 12 amino acids.

The rearrangement joins TRBV18 to TRBJ1-2, with 9 positions matching TRBD1. There are 13 residues in the CDR3. The germline gives CDR1 KGHSH, CDR2 LQKENI. J gave up 6 bases and V 5 bases, and 4 bases lay outside the gene matches. This chain's CDR3 is CASSVQGADGYTF. DNA of the CDR3: TGTGCCAGCTCAGTACAGGGGGCGGATGGCTACACCTTC. The full variable domain, in which reference TRBV18 and TRBJ1-2 provide the parts outside the CDR3, is NAGVMQNPRHLVRRRGQEARLRCSPMKGHSHVYWYRQLPEEGLKFMVYLQKENIIDESGMPKERFSAEFPKEGPSILRIQQVVRGDSAAYFCASSVQGADGYTFGSGTRLTVV.

CDR3 nucleotide sequence: TGTGCCAGCAGCTTAGCGTGGAATGAGCAGTTCTTC. The encoded protein is CASSLAWNEQFF. The chain recombines TRBV7-9 with TRBJ2-1; D is undetermined. The V gene's germline CDR1 is SEHNR and CDR2 FQNEAQ (reference sequence). The CDR3 length is 12 residues. V dropped 0 bases and J dropped 7 bases, with 4 bases sitting between them.

The genes are TRBV5-1 and TRBJ1-5, with D maybe TRBD1 (6 bases). The CDR3 extends over 14 amino acids. CDR1 and CDR2 (germline): SGHRS, YFSETQ. V was cut by 4 bases and J by 4 bases, with 12 bases left in between. The CDR3, as DNA: TGCGCCAGCAGCCCGGACAGCCCTAATCAGCCCCAGCATTTT. This sequence encodes CASSPDSPNQPQHF.

The CDR3 nucleotides are TGCGCCAGCAAGGGGGGGGTCCTCACAGATACGCAGTATTTT. Amino acids: CASKGGVLTDTQYF. The chain is built from TRBV5-1 and TRBJ2-3; possibly TRBD2 for D (7 bases). Trimming took off 6 bases at V and 2 bases at J, with 13 bases between the two ends. The V gene's germline CDR1 is SGHRS and CDR2 YFSETQ. There are 14 residues in the CDR3.